The rows below give T cell receptor beta chains drawn from one sample of a study of blood T cell repertoires in COVID-19. The data were produced by immunoSEQ multiplex PCR, yet TCRdb's version contains in-frame clones alone and is incomplete. The sample includes about 240,000 clones, approximately 86% of them seen just once. Sequencing input: peripheral blood. These receptors were taken from a woman in her seventies with active or convalescent COVID-19. Both conserved end residues are part of each CDR3. D genes are given only for firm matches. The size of a clone is reported for some rows only, either as once, few or many, or as a class for expanded clones.

d_call	j_call	clone_size	v_call	cdr3_nt	cdr3_aa
TRBD1	TRBJ1-1	-	TRBV18	TGTGCCAGCTCACTATTGGGGTCGACAGGGCGGTTGAACACTGAAGCTTTCTTT	CASSLLGSTGRLNTEAFF
TRBD1	TRBJ1-2	-	TRBV19	TGTGCCAGTTCCTCCCAAAGGGGGCATGGCTACACCTTC	CASSSQRGHGYTF
-	TRBJ2-7	-	TRBV19	TGTGCCAGTAGCGGACTCTCTTTCTTTAACGAGCAGTACTTC	CASSGLSFFNEQYF
TRBD1	TRBJ1-5	-	TRBV18	TGTGCCAGCCCGTCTCTGACAGGGTCGCGGCAGCCCCAGCATTTT	CASPSLTGSRQPQHF
-	TRBJ1-3	-	TRBV7-9	TGTGCCAGCAGCTTAGGGGGCAGTGGTTACTCTGGAAACACCATATATTTT	CASSLGGSGYSGNTIYF
TRBD2	TRBJ2-3	-	TRBV24-1	TGTGCCACCAGGCAGGGTCCGCGGGGGATCGGTCTGGATACGCAGTATTTT	CATRQGPRGIGLDTQYF
-	TRBJ2-5	-	TRBV6-6	TGTGCCAGCAGTCCTGAGGACAGAGGGACGTACCAAGAGACCCAGTACTTC	CASSPEDRGTYQETQYF
-	TRBJ2-2	-	TRBV7-2	TGTGCCAGCAGCTTAATTGACAGTAACACCGGGGAGCTGTTTTTT	CASSLIDSNTGELFF
-	TRBJ1-6	-	TRBV6-5	TGTGCCAGCCGATCGGGGGGTAGGGTCAATTCACCCCTCCACTTT	CASRSGGRVNSPLHF
-	TRBJ1-1	-	TRBV15	TGTGCCACCAGCTCCCGGACTGGCGGATTCCCTGAAGCTTTCTTT	CATSSRTGGFPEAFF
-	TRBJ1-2	-	TRBV6-1	TGTGCCAGCAGTGACAGGATAACGGGCTACACCTTC	CASSDRITGYTF
-	TRBJ1-2	-	TRBV7-7	TGCGCTAGCAGCCCGAGGGAGGTGGGTGGCTACACCTTC	CASSPREVGGYTF
-	TRBJ1-1	-	TRBV6-4	TGTGCCAGCAGCCGACAGTCTTACACTGAAGCTTTCTTT	CASSRQSYTEAFF
-	TRBJ1-2	-	TRBV7-9	TGTGCCAGCAGCTCCAACAGGGAGCTTGAAGGGGGCTACACCTTC	CASSSNRELEGGYTF
TRBD1	TRBJ2-6	-	TRBV10-2	TGCGCCAGCAGTGAGCCGACAGGGAACTCTGGGGCCAACGTCCTGACTTTC	CASSEPTGNSGANVLTF
TRBD1	TRBJ2-7	-	TRBV18	TGTGCCAGCTCACCAGGAGGGACAGGGGTCTACGAGCAGTACTTC	CASSPGGTGVYEQYF
TRBD1	TRBJ1-5	-	TRBV5-5	TGTGCCAGCAGTATCGGATGGGGACAGGGGGCAAATCAGCCCCAGCATTTT	CASSIGWGQGANQPQHF
TRBD1	TRBJ1-2	few	TRBV6-6	TGTGCCAGCAGTTACTGGTACAGGGGCGACGGATATGGCTACACCTTC	CASSYWYRGDGYGYTF
TRBD2	TRBJ2-3	-	TRBV27	TGTGCCAGCAGTTTAATAAGCGGGGGCACAGATACGCAGTATTTT	CASSLISGGTDTQYF
-	TRBJ1-1	-	TRBV27	TGTGCCAGCAGAAGTCTAGGAACTGAAGCTTTCTTT	CASRSLGTEAFF
TRBD1	TRBJ2-7	few	TRBV6-5	TGTGCCAGCAGAGTAGGGGGCGCGATGGAGTACTTC	CASRVGGAMEYF
-	TRBJ1-2	-	TRBV5-4	TGTGCCAGCAGCTTGAGGGGGACGAATGGCTACACCTTC	CASSLRGTNGYTF
-	TRBJ2-1	-	TRBV6-4	TGTGCCAGTAGGGACACTTACAATGAGCAGTTCTTC	CASRDTYNEQFF
-	TRBJ1-1	-	TRBV18	TGTGCCAGCTCACCCCGGGGTCTCAAAGCTTTCTTT	CASSPRGLKAFF
-	TRBJ2-2	-	TRBV11-3	TGTGCCAGCAGCTTAGATCCCCGGCGGGACCCCACCGGGGAGCTGTTTTTT	CASSLDPRRDPTGELFF
-	TRBJ1-6	-	TRBV10-3	TGTGCCATCAGTGATCAATATAATTCACCCCTCCACTTT	CAISDQYNSPLHF
TRBD1	TRBJ2-4	-	TRBV6-5	TGTGCCAGCACCCCAGGGGGCGGCATTCAGTACTTC	CASTPGGGIQYF
-	TRBJ1-2	-	TRBV9	TGTGCCAGCAGCGTCTCAAGGACGGAGGGACCCAAACGCCATGGCTACACCTTC	CASSVSRTEGPKRHGYTF
-	TRBJ2-7	once	TRBV7-9	TGTGCCAGCAGCCCAGGCCTAGCAACTAGTACGGAGCAGTACTTC	CASSPGLATSTEQYF
TRBD1	TRBJ1-5	-	TRBV4-3	TGCGCCAGCAGCCAAGCGACAGGGAATCAGCCCCAGCATTTT	CASSQATGNQPQHF
-	TRBJ1-2	-	TRBV3-1/TRBV3-2	TGTGCCAGCAGCCCTAACAGCCTTAACTATGGCTACACCTTC	CASSPNSLNYGYTF
TRBD1	TRBJ1-4	few	TRBV5-1	TGCGCCAGCAGCTCCGGGACAGCAGACGGCTTACTGTTTTTT	CASSSGTADGLLFF
-	TRBJ2-7	-	TRBV3-1/TRBV3-2	TGTGCCAGCAGCCAAGGAGGAGACGAGCAGTACTTC	CASSQGGDEQYF
-	TRBJ1-1	-	TRBV19	TGTGCCAGTAGTAGTCCGGGTTTAAGCACTGAAGCTTTCTTT	CASSSPGLSTEAFF
-	TRBJ1-4	-	TRBV7-2	TGTGCCAGCAGCTTAATCCCGGAAAAACTGTTTTTT	CASSLIPEKLFF
TRBD1	TRBJ1-3	once	TRBV7-9	TGTGCCAGCAGCCTGACAGGGAGCTCTGGAAACACCATATATTTT	CASSLTGSSGNTIYF
-	TRBJ1-1	-	TRBV10-2	TGCGCCAGCAGTGAGGAGGGCATCAGAGCTTTCTTT	CASSEEGIRAFF
TRBD1	TRBJ1-1	-	TRBV5-1	TGCGCCAGCAGCCTCCGGGACAGTACTGAAGCTTTCTTT	CASSLRDSTEAFF
-	TRBJ1-1	-	TRBV2	TGTGCCAGCAGTGAAGCCCTTAGGGGCACTGAAGCTTTCTTT	CASSEALRGTEAFF
TRBD1	TRBJ1-2	-	TRBV27	TGTGCCAGCAGTTCTGGACAGGGCCTCTATGGCTACACCTTC	CASSSGQGLYGYTF
-	TRBJ2-1	-	TRBV7-2	TGTGCCAGCAGCCTTACCAGGGCGAGCTCCTACAATGAGCAGTTCTTC	CASSLTRASSYNEQFF
-	TRBJ1-1	-	TRBV5-6	TGTGCCAGCAGCTTGATGGGGCTAAAAAACACTGAAGCTTTCTTT	CASSLMGLKNTEAFF
-	TRBJ1-5	-	TRBV7-2	TGTGCCAGCAGCTTCGATGCCCGGGGAAATCAGCCCCAGCATTTT	CASSFDARGNQPQHF
-	TRBJ2-2	-	TRBV5-1	TGCGCCAGCAGCTTGAGGGGCGGCGGGGAGCTGTTTTTT	CASSLRGGGELFF